This T cell receptor beta chain was recovered during a study of CD8+ T cells in alopecia areata. As the sequencing template, cDNA was produced by extracting RNA and reverse transcribing it. Data came from immunoSEQ multiplex PCR; TCRdb stores just in-frame clones and leaves some out. The table records some 150,000 clones, about 60% of them present only once. Alopecia areata patients gave lesional scalp punch biopsies and peripheral blood samples. The CDR3 is 13 amino acids. Losses at the gene ends were 7 bases for V and 2 bases for J; bases not matched to a gene: 4. The germline V gene encodes CDR1 ENHRY and CDR2 SYGVKD.

This chain joins TRBV10-3 and TRBJ1-2; 7 bases match TRBD1. This specimen was CD4+ T cells sorted from blood, taken at week 0. This sequence was found in a human donor with alopecia areata. The CDR3 nucleotides are TGTGCCATCAACCAGGGACAGAACTATGGCTACACCTTC. This codes for CAINQGQNYGYTF.